The 9 T cell receptor beta chains reported below all come from one sample, sequenced in a study of cytomegalovirus exposure and HLA in healthy donors. Researchers ran the PCR with 60 Vbeta and 13 Jbeta primers. Profiling relied on immunoSEQ multiplex PCR, and the TCRdb table lists in-frame clones only, not all of them. The table lists fewer than 250,000 clones, 70% to 75% of them singletons, with approximately 4.8% in the top ten. The sequenced material came from PBMCs. Source of these receptors: a man between 25 and 39 years old in good health and CMV-seropositive.

V gene TRBV6-6 combines with J gene TRBJ1-5; no definite D call. Trimming removed 8 bases at V and 5 bases at J, with 16 bases between. CDR1 and CDR2 from the germline V gene are MNHNY and SVGAGI (reference sequence). The CDR3 has 14 residues. The CDR3 DNA reads as TGTGCCAGCTATTTGGGGAGCGGCCATCAGCCCCAGCATTTT. Translation: CASYLGSGHQPQHF.

This clone has a handful of counts. The rearrangement joins TRBV11-1 to TRBJ1-2, with TRBD1 matching over 7 bases. The CDR3 spans 13 residues. The J segment lost 4 bases and the V segment lost 3 bases, leaving 2 bases of the junction unmatched. Per germline, CDR1 SGHAT and CDR2 FQDESV (reference sequence). CDR3 in DNA: TGTGCCAGCAGCTTCGCAGGGGGCTATGGCTACACCTTC. Translating gives CASSFAGGYGYTF.

This clone was found a few times. This likely stems from a read error, as it lies one base from a far larger clone. CDR3 amino acids: CASSMGDRAYNEQFF. The CDR3 DNA sequence: TGTGCCAGCAGCATGGGGGACAGGGCCTACAATGAGCAGTTCTTC. The chain links TRBV5-6 to TRBJ2-1; 9 nucleotides line up with TRBD1. The J segment lost 2 bases and the V segment lost 4 bases, leaving 4 bases of the junction unmatched. CDR3 size: 15 residues. The germline gives CDR1 SGHDT, CDR2 YYEEEE.

In regard to this clone: The same CDR3 is also encoded by other DNA sequences in this sample. This chain uses TRBV6-5 with TRBJ1-5, with a weak D call TRBD1 (6 bases). The CDR3 runs to 13 residues. Per the germline V gene, CDR1 is MNHEY and CDR2 is SVGAGI. V was cut by 5 bases and J by 4 bases, with 9 bases left in between. In DNA form, the CDR3 reads TGTGCCAGCAGTGGACAGCAAAATCAGCCCCAGCATTTT. Protein sequence: CASSGQQNQPQHF.

The V gene is TRBV7-9, the J gene TRBJ1-2; possible D gene TRBD1, 6 bases. The CDR3 loop spans 14 amino acids. Germline V lookup: CDR1 SEHNR, CDR2 FQNEAQ (reference sequence). V lost 7 bases and J 5 bases, leaving 17 bases between the germline ends. CDR3 amino acids: CASTQGRGSYGYTF. CDR3 nucleotides: TGTGCCAGCACCCAGGGGCGGGGGTCATATGGCTACACCTTC. Full variable domain (rest looked up from reference TRBV7-9 and TRBJ1-2): DTGVSQNPRHKITKRGQNVTFRCDPISEHNRLYWYRQTLGQGPEFLTYFQNEAQLEKSRLLSDRFSAERPKGSFSTLEIQRTEQGDSAMYLCASTQGRGSYGYTFGSGTRLTVV.

The chain employs TRBV7-3 and TRBJ1-2, with 9 bases lining up with TRBD1. Germline CDR1 is SGHTA and CDR2 is FQGTGA. The CDR3 is 14 amino acids. V was clipped by 5 bases and J by 4 bases; unmatched bases: 5. The CDR3: CASSPGQGIYGYTF. CDR3 in DNA: TGTGCCAGCAGCCCTGGACAGGGGATCTATGGCTACACCTTC. The entire variable domain, with the rest obtained from reference TRBV7-3 and TRBJ1-2, is as follows: GAGVSQTPSNKVTEKGKYVELRCDPISGHTALYWYRQSLGQGPEFLIYFQGTGAADDSGLPNDRFFAVRPEGSVSTLKIQRTERGDSAVYLCASSPGQGIYGYTFGSGTRLTVV.

The chain has TRBV21-1 and TRBJ2-7; the table's D gene call, TRBD2, was not cross checked with the DNA. TRBV21-1 is termed a pseudogene. The CDR3 spans 13 residues. The DNA of the CDR3 is TGTGCCAGCAGCAAAGGGGAGCGGGGCGAGCAGTACTTC. Its translation: CASSKGERGEQYF.

The J gene is TRBJ1-2, the V gene TRBV2; the D gene is possibly TRBD1 (5 bases). V lost 7 bases to trimming and J lost 8 bases, with 17 bases between them. This CDR3 is built from 13 residues. Germline V lookup: CDR1 SNHLY, CDR2 FYNNEI. The CDR3 sequence: CASIMGRGEGYTF. The CDR3 DNA sequence: TGTGCCAGCATAATGGGGAGGGGAGAAGGCTACACCTTC.

The chain recombines TRBV19 with TRBJ2-5; tentative D call: TRBD2 (5 bases). The V end lost 1 base, the J end lost 2 bases, and 14 bases lay between the germline ends. The CDR3 has 16 residues. Per the germline V gene, CDR1 is LNHDA and CDR2 is SQIVND (reference sequence). CDR3: CASSIGIVGEQETQYF. DNA for the CDR3: TGTGCCAGTAGTATAGGAATAGTCGGGGAGCAAGAGACCCAGTACTTC.